These 14 T cell receptor beta chains were sequenced from one sample in a study of shared clonotypes between healthy human individuals. Assay: immunoSEQ multiplex PCR; the TCRdb copy retains only in-frame clones and omits some. The table has about 770,000 clones, 72% seen once; the top ten hold under 2%. Sequencing was performed on memory CD4+ T cells sorted from blood. The subset was: CD45RA-negative fraction. These receptors originate from a woman aged 25-40 years in good health.

V and J are TRBV14 and TRBJ2-1; TRBD2 agrees at 13 bases. This CDR3 contains 19 residues. In germline, CDR1 is SGHDN, CDR2 FVKESK. The trim removed 3 bases at V and 0 bases at J, leaving 8 bases unmatched. The DNA of the CDR3 is TGTGCCAGCAGCCACAGACTAGCGGGAGGTTCGGGCTCCTACAATGAGCAGTTCTTC. It specifies CASSHRLAGGSGSYNEQFF.

The chain joins TRBV27 to TRBJ2-1, with D unresolved. The CDR3 has 18 amino acids. V was shortened by 3 bases and J by 0 bases, with 18 bases between the two germline ends. Germline values: CDR1 MNHEY, CDR2 SMNVEV (reference sequence). CDR3 coding DNA: TGTGCCAGCAGTTTGGGCCCTTCTGGCAGACACTCCTACAATGAGCAGTTCTTC. This gives the protein CASSLGPSGRHSYNEQFF.

The chain joins TRBV4-1 to TRBJ1-2, with 8 positions matching TRBD1. The ends lost 0 bases at V and 8 bases at J; junction bases unmatched: 5. Germline lookup yields CDR1 MGHRA and CDR2 YSYEKL. The CDR3 covers 14 residues. The DNA for the CDR3 is TGCGCCAGCAGCCAAGAAGGGACAGGATTCGGCTACACCTTC. The encoded protein is CASSQEGTGFGYTF.

The chain uses TRBV11-2 and TRBJ2-7; no firm D call. Germline CDR1 and CDR2: SGHAT and FQNNGV. This CDR3 comprises 11 residues. With 1 base removed from V and 9 bases from J, the gap between germline ends came to 7 bases. The CDR3 nucleotides are TGTGCCAGCAGCTTAGGTCAAGTGCAGTACTTC. It is translated as CASSLGQVQYF. The full variable domain, rest sourced from reference TRBV11-2 and TRBJ2-7, is EAGVAQSPRYKIIEKRQSVAFWCNPISGHATLYWYQQILGQGPKLLIQFQNNGVVDDSQLPKDRFSAERLKGVDSTLKIQPAKLEDSAVYLCASSLGQVQYFGPGTRLTVT.

This clone was counted a single time. In DNA form, the CDR3 reads TGTGCCAGCAGTTGGGGTGGGCCTGGCTACACCTTC. Translation gives CASSWGGPGYTF. The V gene is TRBV28, the J gene TRBJ1-2; no firm D call. Germline V lookup: CDR1 MDHEN, CDR2 SYDVKM. Trimming removed 4 bases at V and 7 bases at J, with 10 bases between. This CDR3 comprises 12 residues.

This sequence joins TRBV28 and TRBJ2-7, with a tentative D call TRBD2 (6 bases). The CDR3 runs to 14 residues. The germline CDR1 and CDR2 sequences are MDHEN and SYDVKM. V was shortened by 5 bases and J by 2 bases, with 13 bases between the two germline ends. The CDR3 DNA is TGTGCCAGCAGTCTTAGCGGAACCCCCTACGAGCAGTACTTC. This translates into CASSLSGTPYEQYF.

V is TRBV4-2 and J is TRBJ1-2; 7 bases line up with TRBD1. The germline V gene has CDR1 LGHNA and CDR2 YNFKEQ. V was pared by 5 bases and J by 6 bases, with 6 bases of the junction left unmatched. The CDR3 loop spans 13 amino acids. Here the CDR3 DNA reads TGTGCCAGCAGCGCCGACAGGGTCGATGGCTACACCTTC. Amino acid sequence: CASSADRVDGYTF.

There are a few counts of this clone. The same CDR3 also results from other DNA sequences found in this sample. This chain joins TRBV6-1 and TRBJ2-2; no reliable D call. Trimming removed 4 bases at V and 0 bases at J, with 6 bases between. This CDR3 is built from 14 residues. The germline gives CDR1 MNHNS, CDR2 SASEGT. The CDR3 DNA is TGTGCCAGCAGTGGTCTAGCGAACACCGGGGAGCTGTTTTTT. It codes for CASSGLANTGELFF.

This sequence joins TRBV6-1 and TRBJ2-3; D is undetermined. The germline V and J ends were trimmed by 1 base and 9 bases, with 14 bases remaining between them. CDR3 length: 14 residues. Germline V gene sequence: CDR1 MNHNS, CDR2 SASEGT. The CDR3 DNA reads TGTGCCAGCAGTGAAGTGGGAACGGCGCTCACGCAGTATTTT. This translates into CASSEVGTALTQYF.

To note about this clone: Since a much larger clone is just one base distant, this may be a read error. The chain joins TRBV4-2 to TRBJ1-3; D ambiguous. The CDR3 spans 13 residues. Germline V CDR1 and CDR2: LGHNA, YNFKEQ. V dropped 0 bases and J dropped 2 bases, with 2 bases sitting between them. The CDR3 DNA is TGTGCCAGCAGCCAAGATACTGGAAACACCATATATTTT. Translated, it gives CASSQDTGNTIYF.

The chain couples TRBV11-2 to TRBJ2-5; D perhaps matches TRBD2 (5 bases). With 3 bases removed from V and 5 bases from J, the gap between germline ends came to 10 bases. CDR3 length: 13 amino acids. Germline V gene data show CDR1 as SGHAT and CDR2 as FQNNGV. CDR3 region: CASSFTGKETQYF. In nucleotides, the CDR3 is TGTGCCAGCAGCTTCACCGGGAAGGAGACCCAGTACTTC.

V gene TRBV19 combines with J gene TRBJ1-2; unclear D gene. Trimming left V 5 bases short and J 0 bases short, with 16 bases between. CDR1 is LNHDA and CDR2 is SQIVND in the germline V gene (reference sequence). The CDR3 sequence is 16 residues long. The CDR3 here is CASSLGRSSTNYGYTF. DNA for the CDR3: TGTGCCAGTAGTCTCGGACGGTCCTCTACTAACTATGGCTACACCTTC.

The genes are TRBV7-2 and TRBJ1-5; D call uncertain. Per germline, CDR1 SGHTA and CDR2 FQGNSA. The CDR3 runs to 11 residues. V shed 5 bases and J shed 9 bases, with 8 bases lying between them. The CDR3 nucleotides read TGTGCCAGCAGCCGTGATGGGCCCCAGCATTTT. This encodes CASSRDGPQHF.

This chain links TRBV11-2 with TRBJ2-1; TRBD2 matches 9 bases. The CDR3 is made up of 15 amino acids. V was pared by 8 bases and J by 6 bases, with 11 bases of the junction left unmatched. The germline CDR1 and CDR2 sequences are SGHAT and FQNNGV. CDR3 residues: CASHRGVAGANEQFF. As DNA, the CDR3 is TGTGCCAGCCACAGAGGGGTAGCGGGAGCCAATGAGCAGTTCTTC. The complete variable domain, with remaining parts taken from reference TRBV11-2 and TRBJ2-1, reads EAGVAQSPRYKIIEKRQSVAFWCNPISGHATLYWYQQILGQGPKLLIQFQNNGVVDDSQLPKDRFSAERLKGVDSTLKIQPAKLEDSAVYLCASHRGVAGANEQFFGPGTRLTVL.